The 23 T cell receptor beta chains presented below share a single source sample, sequenced in a study of cytomegalovirus exposure and HLA in healthy donors (dated by TCRdb to about 2017). Receptor amplification or capture employed the immunoSEQ multiplex PCR assay. A mixture of 60 forward primers for TCR Vbeta segments and 13 reverse primers for TCR Jbeta segments was used in the multiplex PCR. Sourced from immuneACCESS, this table was stored by TCRdb with only in-frame sequences that have V and J called. A share of the clones is absent; for the studies checked, an unresolved V gene accounts for under half, and the remainder has no known explanation. This sample comprises about 95,000 clones, about 70% of them detected only once. Approximately 8.9% of the sample is held by the ten biggest clonotypes. Sequences were obtained from PBMCs. The receptors derive from a man in his 60s in good health and CMV-seronegative.

J is TRBJ1-5 and V is TRBV29-1; TRBD1 is a possible D gene (5 bases). CDR1 and CDR2 from the germline V gene are SQVTM and ANQGSEA. V lost 4 bases, J lost 6 bases, and 25 bases lay in between. The CDR3 totals 17 residues. Here the CDR3 reads CSVVFGGSGIAGQPQHF. DNA for the CDR3: TGCAGCGTTGTTTTTGGGGGGAGTGGAATTGCTGGTCAGCCCCAGCATTTT.

The V gene is TRBV2, the J gene TRBJ2-1, with D possibly being TRBD2 (6 bases). Germline V gene lookup returns CDR1 SNHLY and CDR2 FYNNEI. V was pared by 8 bases and J by 8 bases, with 16 bases between. This CDR3 spans 13 amino acids. In DNA, the CDR3 is TGTGCCAGCTGCCCCCTGTGGGGGGATGAGCAGTTCTTC. It is translated as CASCPLWGDEQFF.

The chain uses TRBV6-5 and TRBJ1-4; D is possibly TRBD1 (5 bases). This CDR3 is 12 amino acids long. Trimming took off 8 bases at V and 10 bases at J, with 14 bases between the two ends. The germline CDR1 and CDR2 sequences are MNHEY and SVGAGI. The CDR3 protein is CASGTLGGKLFF. DNA for the CDR3: TGTGCCAGCGGGACTCTGGGAGGAAAACTGTTTTTT.

The chain couples TRBV27 to TRBJ2-1; TRBD1 might be the D (5 bases). The V end lost 7 bases, the J end lost 4 bases, and 20 bases lay between the germline ends. Germline CDR1 reads MNHEY; CDR2 reads SMNVEV (reference sequence). This CDR3 is built from 16 residues. The CDR3 sequence is CASTGPQGRGYNEQFF. Written as DNA, the CDR3 is TGTGCCAGCACCGGACCCCAGGGAAGGGGATACAATGAGCAGTTCTTC.

V usage is TRBV5-6 and J usage is TRBJ2-1; 7 bases match TRBD1. CDR1 and CDR2 (germline): SGHDT, YYEEEE. V gave up 4 bases and J gave up 7 bases; unmatched junction bases: 5. This CDR3 spans 13 amino acids. CDR3 nucleotide sequence: TGTGCCAGCAGCCGAGGGGGCGGAAATGAGCAGTTCTTC. The encoded protein is CASSRGGGNEQFF. Full variable domain (missing parts from reference TRBV5-6 and TRBJ2-1): DAGVTQSPTHLIKTRGQQVTLRCSPKSGHDTVSWYQQALGQGPQFIFQYYEEEERQRGNFPDRFSGHQFPNYSSELNVNALLLGDSALYLCASSRGGGNEQFFGPGTRLTVL.

The chain carries TRBV6-6 and TRBJ1-1; 7 nucleotides agree with TRBD1. The CDR3 is 14 amino acids. CDR1 and CDR2 from the germline V gene are MNHNY and SVGAGI (reference sequence). V was clipped by 5 bases and J by 1 base; unmatched bases: 4. CDR3 bases: TGTGCCAGCAGTCGAGGGGGCCCGAACACTGAAGCTTTCTTT. As protein: CASSRGGPNTEAFF.

The chain is built from TRBV5-1 and TRBJ2-1; D not certain. This CDR3 comprises 16 residues. V dropped 4 bases and J dropped 0 bases, with 14 bases sitting between them. Germline V gene sequence: CDR1 SGHRS, CDR2 YFSETQ. CDR3 sequence reads: CASSNSVPSSYNEQFF. The DNA for the CDR3 is TGCGCCAGCAGCAATTCAGTTCCCTCCTCCTACAATGAGCAGTTCTTC. Supplemented by reference TRBV5-1 and TRBJ2-1, the full variable domain reads KAGVTQTPRYLIKTRGQQVTLSCSPISGHRSVSWYQQTPGQGLQFLFEYFSETQRNKGNFPGRFSGRQFSNSRSEMNVSTLELGDSALYLCASSNSVPSSYNEQFFGPGTRLTVL.

This chain uses TRBV1 with TRBJ2-7; TRBD2 is the table's D call, not checked against the DNA. TRBV1 is a pseudogene locus. The CDR3 sequence is 17 residues long. The DNA for the CDR3 is TGCACCAGCAGCCAAGATGCAGGGAGCGGGAGTTCCTACGAGCAGTACTTC. This gives the protein CTSSQDAGSGSSYEQYF.

This clone was found a few times. The chain combines TRBV4-3 with TRBJ2-2; TRBD1 aligns across 8 bases. V shed 1 base and J 3 bases; nucleotides not matched to a gene: 10. The CDR3 is 18 residues long. Germline V CDR1 and CDR2: LGHNA, YSLEER. CDR3 sequence: CASSQADRGRGDTGELFF. CDR3 DNA sequence: TGCGCCAGCAGCCAAGCCGACAGGGGTAGGGGGGACACCGGGGAGCTGTTTTTT.

The chain couples TRBV19 to TRBJ2-7; 10 bases align to TRBD1. CDR3 length: 15 residues. Germline loops: CDR1 LNHDA, CDR2 SQIVND (reference sequence). Trimming took 4 bases from V and 2 from J; bases not matched to a gene: 5. CDR3 DNA: TGTGCCAGTAGTAGACGGGACAGGGGAACCTACGAGCAGTACTTC. This translates into CASSRRDRGTYEQYF. The variable domain in full, completed from reference TRBV19 and TRBJ2-7, reads DGGITQSPKYLFRKEGQNVTLSCEQNLNHDAMYWYRQDPGQGLRLIYYSQIVNDFQKGDIAEGYSVSREKKESFPLTVTSAQKNPTAFYLCASSRRDRGTYEQYFGPGTRLTVT.

The rearrangement uses TRBV7-2 and TRBJ2-3; D may be TRBD1 (5 bases). Germline-derived CDR1 and CDR2 are SGHTA and FQGNSA. Between the trimmed V and J ends, which lost 5 bases and 3 bases, there was a span of 18 bases. There are 16 residues in the CDR3. CDR3 protein: CASSPGQGPVTDTQYF. The CDR3 DNA sequence: TGTGCCAGCAGCCCCGGCCAGGGCCCCGTAACAGATACGCAGTATTTT.

The chain is built from TRBV2 and TRBJ2-5; 11 nucleotides agree with TRBD2. The junction had 13 bases not matched to a gene; V was cut back by 5 bases and J by 5 bases. The CDR3 runs to 17 residues. In germline, CDR1 is SNHLY, CDR2 FYNNEI. CDR3 nucleotides: TGTGCCAGCAGTCGACTAGCGGGGACCCTTCTGAGCGAGACCCAGTACTTC. Protein sequence: CASSRLAGTLLSETQYF.

The rearrangement links TRBV5-6 to TRBJ1-1; possible D gene TRBD1, 5 bases. This CDR3 has 13 residues. V dropped 6 bases and J dropped 4 bases, with 13 bases sitting between them. The germline CDR1 and CDR2 sequences are SGHDT and YYEEEE. The CDR3 loop is CASTMGGFTEAFF. CDR3 coding DNA: TGTGCCAGCACCATGGGGGGTTTCACTGAAGCTTTCTTT.

The CDR3 DNA reads TGTGCCAGCAGCCCTAAACGGGGGGTGGATACGCAGTATTTT. This encodes CASSPKRGVDTQYF. The rearrangement links TRBV7-2 to TRBJ2-3, with TRBD2 matching over 7 bases. With V trimmed by 5 bases and J by 6 bases, 8 bases remained unmatched. Germline CDR1 and CDR2: SGHTA and FQGNSA. This CDR3 has 14 residues.

This clone was seen just once. The chain joins TRBV14 to TRBJ2-3; D is ambiguous. V was trimmed by 2 bases and J by 3 bases, leaving 6 bases between them. Germline V gene sequence: CDR1 SGHDN, CDR2 FVKESK. The CDR3 runs 13 residues. CDR3 amino acids: CASSQLVTDTQYF. DNA of the CDR3: TGTGCCAGCAGCCAATTAGTGACAGATACGCAGTATTTT.

This clone was seen only a few times. The V and J genes are TRBV5-4 and TRBJ2-7, with 12 bases identical to TRBD1. CDR3 length equals 14 residues. V shed 7 bases, J shed 5 bases, and the junction held 7 bases outside the gene matches. From germline, CDR1 is SGHNT and CDR2 YYREEE (reference sequence). The chain's CDR3 is CASAPGQGANEQYF. The CDR3 DNA sequence: TGTGCCAGCGCTCCGGGACAGGGGGCTAACGAGCAGTACTTC. Using reference TRBV5-4 and TRBJ2-7 for the parts outside the CDR3, the full variable domain is ETGVTQSPTHLIKTRGQQVTLRCSSQSGHNTVSWYQQALGQGPQFIFQYYREEENGRGNFPPRFSGLQFPNYSSELNVNALELDDSALYLCASAPGQGANEQYFGPGTRLTVT.

The V gene is TRBV2, the J gene TRBJ2-3, with TRBD2 identical over 7 bases. CDR3 length equals 13 residues. Per the germline V gene, CDR1 is SNHLY and CDR2 is FYNNEI. J gave up 5 bases and V 3 bases, and 2 bases lay outside the gene matches. The CDR3 DNA sequence: TGTGCCAGCAGTGAGGGGGGGAGAGATACGCAGTATTTT. It translates to CASSEGGRDTQYF. Filled out from reference TRBV2 and TRBJ2-3, the complete variable domain reads EPEVTQTPSHQVTQMGQEVILRCVPISNHLYFYWYRQILGQKVEFLVSFYNNEISEKSEIFDDQFSVERPDGSNFTLKIRSTKLEDSAMYFCASSEGGRDTQYFGPGTRLTVL.

This chain connects TRBV25-1 to TRBJ2-1; TRBD1 matches at 7 bases. After removal of 7 bases from V and 0 bases from J, the junction contained 3 bases not matched to a gene. The CDR3 totals 14 residues. Germline CDR1 is MGHDK and CDR2 is SYGVNS. Here the CDR3 DNA reads TGTGCCAGCACCCGGACAGGCTCCTACAATGAGCAGTTCTTC. This gives the protein CASTRTGSYNEQFF.

The CDR3 sequence is CASRPGGASYEQYF. CDR3 coding DNA: TGTGCCAGCAGACCAGGGGGCGCAAGCTACGAGCAGTACTTC. The chain uses TRBV28 and TRBJ2-7; 8 nucleotides line up with TRBD1. The V segment lost 6 bases and the J segment 3 bases; nucleotides outside the gene matches: 7. Germline-derived CDR1 and CDR2 are MDHEN and SYDVKM. This CDR3 is 14 amino acids long.

V and J are TRBV5-1 and TRBJ2-1; 12 nucleotides align to TRBD2. The CDR3 spans 15 residues. V was pared by 1 base and J by 7 bases, with 3 bases of the junction left unmatched. In germline, CDR1 is SGHRS, CDR2 YFSETQ. DNA for the CDR3: TGCGCCAGCAGCTTGAGACTAGCGGGGGTTAATGAGCAGTTCTTC. It translates to CASSLRLAGVNEQFF.

This clone was recorded only once. The chain is built from TRBV11-2 and TRBJ2-5; 10 bases fit TRBD1. This CDR3 has 15 amino acids. J lost 5 bases, V lost 4 bases, and 7 bases had no gene match. Germline assignment: CDR1 SGHAT and CDR2 FQNNGV. The CDR3 protein is CASSSPGQGWETQYF. CDR3 DNA sequence: TGTGCCAGCAGCTCCCCGGGACAGGGGTGGGAGACCCAGTACTTC.

The CDR3 here is CASSLTGGFKNEQFF. For the CDR3, the DNA is TGTGCCAGCAGCTTGACAGGGGGCTTTAAGAATGAGCAGTTCTTC. V is TRBV5-6 and J is TRBJ2-1; 9 bases are shared with TRBD1. The germline V gene encodes CDR1 SGHDT and CDR2 YYEEEE. This CDR3 is 15 amino acids long. The V segment lost 1 base and the J segment 7 bases; nucleotides outside the gene matches: 6.

CDR3 sequence (DNA): TGCGCCAGCAGGGCGGGACAGGGGGCGTATGGCGAGCAGTACTTC. This codes for CASRAGQGAYGEQYF. The chain has TRBV5-1 and TRBJ2-7; 12 bases fit TRBD1. The junction had 9 bases not matched to a gene; V was cut back by 5 bases and J by 6 bases. Germline values: CDR1 SGHRS, CDR2 YFSETQ. This CDR3 has 15 residues.